Following are 17 T cell receptor beta chains from one sample sequenced in a study of T cell responses to AZD1222 COVID-19 vaccine. Some clones are missing from TCRdb's copy, which holds only in-frame ones; the method was immunoSEQ multiplex PCR. This table has 120,000 to 150,000 clones, 89% appearing once. The sample was peripheral blood, taken on day 0 of AZD1222 vaccination. These receptors came from an adult in good health.

This clone came up once. The gene calls are TRBV11-2 and TRBJ1-1, with TRBD1 as a possible D gene (5 bases). The CDR3 sequence is 17 residues long. The V end was cut by 2 bases, the J end by 4 bases, with 20 bases between. CDR1 is SGHAT and CDR2 is FQNNGV in the germline V gene. The CDR3 DNA reads TGTGCCAGCAGCTTAACGCCGTTGGGGGACGGGAGCACTGAAGCTTTCTTT. It yields the protein CASSLTPLGDGSTEAFF.

This chain connects TRBV10-2 to TRBJ2-1; 12 bases align to TRBD2. The CDR3 contains 17 residues. Germline V CDR1 and CDR2: WSHSY, SAAADI. V lost 5 bases to trimming and J lost 7 bases; unmatched junction nucleotides: 12. The CDR3 region has the DNA TGCGCCAGCAGTTTTTCTAGACTAGCGGGAGACGGAAATGAGCAGTTCTTC. Protein product: CASSFSRLAGDGNEQFF.

The chain is built from TRBV4-3 and TRBJ2-3; 9 bases fit TRBD2. V lost 4 bases to trimming and J lost 5 bases; unmatched junction nucleotides: 16. This CDR3 contains 18 residues. Germline V lookup: CDR1 LGHNA, CDR2 YSLEER. The DNA for the CDR3 is TGCGCCAGCAGCCTCAGATGGGCGCTAGCGGGACCTCAAGATACGCAGTATTTT. Its translation: CASSLRWALAGPQDTQYF.

CDR3 sequence reads: CASSQDRGTLSGNTIYF. The DNA for the CDR3 is TGTGCCAGCAGCCAAGATAGGGGGACCCTCTCTGGAAACACCATATATTTT. The genes are TRBV14 and TRBJ1-3, with D tentatively TRBD1 (6 bases). The CDR3 has 17 amino acids. Germline V gives CDR1 SGHDN, CDR2 FVKESK. V was cut by 0 bases and J by 0 bases, with 12 bases left in between.

The chain couples TRBV5-1 to TRBJ1-2, with 8 bases matching TRBD1. J was trimmed by 5 bases and V by 4 bases; bases with no gene match: 13. Germline-derived CDR1 and CDR2 are SGHRS and YFSETQ. There are 16 residues in the CDR3. CDR3 DNA sequence: TGCGCCAGCAGCCCACACCCGGGACAGGAACTTTATGGCTACACCTTC. Translated: CASSPHPGQELYGYTF.

In its sample, this clone was seen many times. This chain uses TRBV5-6 with TRBJ1-1; D gene unclear. Trimming shortened V by 2 bases and J by 3 bases, and 11 bases separated the two germline ends. The CDR3 runs to 14 residues. Germline CDR1 and CDR2: SGHDT and YYEEEE. CDR3 protein: CASSFLNRDTEAFF. The CDR3 DNA reads TGTGCCAGCAGCTTCCTAAATCGGGACACTGAAGCTTTCTTT.

The rearrangement uses TRBV6-2 or TRBV6-3 and TRBJ2-7; the match to TRBD1 covers 9 bases. This CDR3 is 15 amino acids long. The germline V gene encodes CDR1 MNHEY and CDR2 SVGEGT. V dropped 1 base and J dropped 6; count of bases not matched to a gene: 7. The CDR3: CASSYFRDREVEQYF. CDR3 DNA: TGTGCCAGCAGTTACTTCCGGGACAGGGAAGTCGAGCAGTACTTC.

V and J are TRBV7-9 and TRBJ1-6; TRBD1 matches at 8 bases. This CDR3 has 15 residues. J was trimmed by 6 bases and V by 5 bases; bases with no gene match: 6. Germline V gives CDR1 SEHNR, CDR2 FQNEAQ (reference sequence). In nucleotides, the CDR3 is TGTGCCAGCAGCACCTCGACAGGGGTTAATTCACCCCTCCACTTT. It translates to CASSTSTGVNSPLHF.

The V call is TRBV6-2 or TRBV6-3, the J call TRBJ2-2; tentative D call: TRBD1 (6 bases). Germline CDR1 reads MNHEY; CDR2 reads SVGEGT. The CDR3 runs to 14 residues. Trimming took off 2 bases at V and 7 bases at J, with 11 bases between the two ends. The CDR3 loop is CASSYGKGVGELFF. In nucleotides, the CDR3 is TGTGCCAGCAGTTACGGGAAGGGGGTCGGGGAGCTGTTTTTT.

This sequence joins TRBV14 and TRBJ1-3; the D is unclear. The CDR3 spans 16 residues. Trimming took 4 bases from V and 0 from J, leaving 13 bases between them. Germline CDR1 reads SGHDN; CDR2 reads FVKESK. The CDR3 coding sequence is TGTGCCAGCAGCCCTGGTGGGGTCTACTCTGGAAACACCATATATTTT. Translation: CASSPGGVYSGNTIYF.

The V gene is TRBV18, the J gene TRBJ2-2; the D gene is possibly TRBD2 (6 bases). V lost 2 bases and J 4 bases, leaving 8 bases between the germline ends. Germline loops: CDR1 KGHSH, CDR2 LQKENI. CDR3 length: 14 amino acids. DNA of the CDR3: TGTGCCAGCTCACCAGGGGGAGGCACCGGGGAGCTGTTTTTT. Translating it yields CASSPGGGTGELFF.

The chain recombines TRBV23-1 with TRBJ2-2; 11 bases are a match to TRBD1. TRBV23-1 is an open reading frame whose function is uncertain. Losses at the gene ends were 9 bases for V and 5 bases for J; bases not matched to a gene: 14. The CDR3 runs to 17 residues. CDR3 sequence: CASIPNPGTGGTGELFF. In DNA, the CDR3 is TGCGCCAGTATACCTAACCCAGGGACAGGGGGAACCGGGGAGCTGTTTTTT.

This chain uses TRBV28 with TRBJ1-2; perhaps TRBD1 as D (5 bases). Trimming shortened V by 5 bases and J by 8 bases, and 15 bases separated the two germline ends. This CDR3 comprises 13 residues. Germline loops: CDR1 MDHEN, CDR2 SYDVKM. The CDR3 is CASSTGPGLGYTF. CDR3 nucleotides: TGTGCCAGCAGTACGGGGCCAGGGCTAGGCTACACCTTC.

The chain uses TRBV4-3 and TRBJ2-7, with D tentatively TRBD1 (6 bases). V gave up 3 bases and J gave up 0 bases, with 15 bases separating them. This CDR3 comprises 16 residues. Germline values: CDR1 LGHNA, CDR2 YSLEER. CDR3 in amino acids: CASSHDRDKSSYEQYF. In nucleotides, the CDR3 is TGCGCCAGCAGCCATGACCGGGACAAGAGCTCCTACGAGCAGTACTTC.

The CDR3 reads CASSLGGWNQPQHF. DNA for the CDR3: TGTGCCAGCAGTTTAGGGGGGTGGAATCAGCCCCAGCATTTT. The V gene is TRBV27, the J gene TRBJ1-5; D is possibly TRBD1 (5 bases). Trimming took 2 bases from V and 4 from J, leaving 9 bases between them. The CDR3 is 14 residues long. Looked up from germline, CDR1 is MNHEY and CDR2 is SMNVEV (reference sequence).

This clone was counted once. The CDR3 loop is CASSYYSRSSLVGEQFF. CDR3 bases: TGTGCCAGCAGTTACTACAGCAGGTCTAGCCTGGTAGGTGAGCAGTTCTTC. The chain is built from TRBV6-2 or TRBV6-3 and TRBJ2-1; a weak D match, TRBD2 (5 bases). The CDR3 is 17 residues long. Trimming cost V 1 base and J 9 bases, with 22 bases left between them. Germline lookup yields CDR1 MNHEY and CDR2 SVGEGT.

Comments on this clone: The same CDR3 also results from other DNA sequences found in this sample. This chain links TRBV6-5 with TRBJ1-2; the D is unclear. Germline loops: CDR1 MNHEY, CDR2 SVGAGI. Trimming cost V 5 bases and J 2 bases, with 9 bases left between them. This CDR3 is built from 13 residues. CDR3 amino acids: CASSRGANYGYTF. In DNA form, the CDR3 reads TGTGCCAGCAGTCGCGGTGCGAACTATGGCTACACCTTC.